This T cell receptor (beta chain) derives from a study of T cells in Graves' hyperthyroidism and ophthalmopathy. Amplification yielded TCR beta CDR3 regions, with RNA transcripts as the source. The TCR CDR3 was amplified in a first-round RT-PCR using the HTBI primer set. TCRdb processed the multiplex PCR reads anew with MiXCR; each CDR3 protein has one entry. The sample has about 210,000 distinct CDR3 sequences; roughly 18% are singletons. Over 18 months, lack of ophthalmopathy progression marked Graves' hyperthyroidism as stable. The CDR3 length is 17 residues. V trimming: 0 bases; J trimming: 5 bases; junction bases outside the gene matches: 9. Looked up from germline, CDR1 is SGHRS and CDR2 is YFSETQ.

Sequencing input: blood. The clonotype was recovered from a man aged 45-65 years with Graves' hyperthyroidism. The rearrangement links TRBV5-1 to TRBJ2-5, with 11 bases fitting TRBD1. The CDR3 region is CASSLDGTGGKPETQYF. The CDR3 nucleotides read TGCGCCAGCAGCTTGGACGGGACAGGGGGTAAGCCGGAGACCCAGTACTTC.